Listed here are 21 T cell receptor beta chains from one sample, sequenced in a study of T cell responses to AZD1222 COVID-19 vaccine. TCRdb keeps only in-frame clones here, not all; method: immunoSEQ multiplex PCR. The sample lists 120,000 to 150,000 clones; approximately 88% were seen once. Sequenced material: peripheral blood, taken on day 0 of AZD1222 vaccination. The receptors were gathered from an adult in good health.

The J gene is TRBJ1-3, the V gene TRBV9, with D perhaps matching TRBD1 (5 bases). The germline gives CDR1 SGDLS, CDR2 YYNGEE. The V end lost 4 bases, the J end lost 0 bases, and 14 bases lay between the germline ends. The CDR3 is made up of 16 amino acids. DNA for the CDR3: TGTGCCAGCAGCCCCCTCGGGGGTAGCTCTGGAAACACCATATATTTT. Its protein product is CASSPLGGSSGNTIYF.

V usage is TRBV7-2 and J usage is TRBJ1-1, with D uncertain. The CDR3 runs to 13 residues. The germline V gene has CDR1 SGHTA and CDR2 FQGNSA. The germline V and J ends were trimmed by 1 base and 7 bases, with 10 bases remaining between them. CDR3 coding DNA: TGTGCCAGCAGCTTAGAATTCGGGATTGAAGCTTTCTTT. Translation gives CASSLEFGIEAFF. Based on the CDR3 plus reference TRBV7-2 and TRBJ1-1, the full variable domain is GAGVSQSPSNKVTEKGKDVELRCDPISGHTALYWYRQSLGQGLEFLIYFQGNSAPDKSGLPSDRFSAERTGGSVSTLTIQRTQQEDSAVYLCASSLEFGIEAFFGQGTRLTVV.

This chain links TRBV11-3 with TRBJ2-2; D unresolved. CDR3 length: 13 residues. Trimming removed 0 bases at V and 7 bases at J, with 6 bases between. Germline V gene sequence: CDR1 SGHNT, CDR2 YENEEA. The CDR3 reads CASSLERGGELFF. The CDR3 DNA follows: TGTGCCAGCAGCTTAGAACGTGGCGGGGAGCTGTTTTTT.

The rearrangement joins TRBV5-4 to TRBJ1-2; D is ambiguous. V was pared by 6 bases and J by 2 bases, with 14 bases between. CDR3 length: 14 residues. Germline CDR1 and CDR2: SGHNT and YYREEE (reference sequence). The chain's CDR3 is CASTWAGFNYGYTF. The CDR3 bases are TGTGCCAGCACCTGGGCAGGTTTCAACTATGGCTACACCTTC. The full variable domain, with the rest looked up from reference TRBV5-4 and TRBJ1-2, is ETGVTQSPTHLIKTRGQQVTLRCSSQSGHNTVSWYQQALGQGPQFIFQYYREEENGRGNFPPRFSGLQFPNYSSELNVNALELDDSALYLCASTWAGFNYGYTFGSGTRLTVV.

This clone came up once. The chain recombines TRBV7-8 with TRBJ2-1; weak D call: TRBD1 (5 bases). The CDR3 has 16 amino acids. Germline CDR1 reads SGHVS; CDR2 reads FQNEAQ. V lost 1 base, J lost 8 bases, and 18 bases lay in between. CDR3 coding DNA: TGTGCCAGCAGCTTAGAAGGGATCGCTAGGGGCGATGAGCAGTTCTTC. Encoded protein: CASSLEGIARGDEQFF. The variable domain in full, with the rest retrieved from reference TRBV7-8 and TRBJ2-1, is GAGVSQSPRYKVAKRGQDVALRCDPISGHVSLFWYQQALGQGPEFLTYFQNEAQLDKSGLPSDRFFAERPEGSVSTLKIQRTQQEDSAVYLCASSLEGIARGDEQFFGPGTRLTVL.

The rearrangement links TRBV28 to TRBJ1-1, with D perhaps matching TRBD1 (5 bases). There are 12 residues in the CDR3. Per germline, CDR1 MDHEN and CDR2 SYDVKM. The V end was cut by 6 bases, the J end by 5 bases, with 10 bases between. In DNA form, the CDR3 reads TGTGCCAGCAGGACCTGGGGGACTGAAGCTTTCTTT. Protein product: CASRTWGTEAFF.

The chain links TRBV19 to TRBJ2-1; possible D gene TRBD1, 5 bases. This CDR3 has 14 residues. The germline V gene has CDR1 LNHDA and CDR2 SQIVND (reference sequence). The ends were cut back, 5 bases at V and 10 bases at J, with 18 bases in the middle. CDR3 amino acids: CASSPQGARWEQFF. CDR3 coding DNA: TGTGCCAGTAGTCCCCAGGGTGCGAGATGGGAGCAGTTCTTC.

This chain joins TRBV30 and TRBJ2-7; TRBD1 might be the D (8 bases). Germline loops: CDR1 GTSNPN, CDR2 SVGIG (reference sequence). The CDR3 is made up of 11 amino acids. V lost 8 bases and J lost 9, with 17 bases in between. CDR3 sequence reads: CARGQGGGQYF. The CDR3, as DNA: TGTGCCCGCGGACAGGGCGGGGGGCAGTACTTC.

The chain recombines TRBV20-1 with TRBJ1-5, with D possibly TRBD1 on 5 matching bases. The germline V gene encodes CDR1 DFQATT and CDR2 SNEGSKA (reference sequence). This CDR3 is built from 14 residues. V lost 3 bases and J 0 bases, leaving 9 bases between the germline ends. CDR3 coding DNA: TGCAGTGCTAGTGATGGGGGTAGCAATCAGCCCCAGCATTTT. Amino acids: CSASDGGSNQPQHF.

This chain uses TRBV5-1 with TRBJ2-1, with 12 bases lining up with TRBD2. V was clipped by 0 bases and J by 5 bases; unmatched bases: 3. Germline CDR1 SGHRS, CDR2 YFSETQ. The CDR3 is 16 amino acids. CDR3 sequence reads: CASSLGTSGVNNEQFF. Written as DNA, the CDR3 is TGCGCCAGCAGCTTGGGGACTAGCGGGGTCAACAATGAGCAGTTCTTC.

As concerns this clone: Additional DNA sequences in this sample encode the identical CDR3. CDR3 amino acids: CASSFRVQETQYF. The DNA for the CDR3 is TGTGCCAGCAGTTTTAGGGTGCAGGAGACCCAGTACTTC. This sequence joins TRBV12-3 or TRBV12-4 and TRBJ2-5; no definite D call. CDR3 length: 13 residues. Between the trimmed V and J ends, which lost 3 bases and 5 bases, there was a span of 10 bases.

In nucleotides, the CDR3 is TGTGCCAGCAGCCAATTTTTACAGGGGAATCAGCCCCAGCATTTT. Its protein product is CASSQFLQGNQPQHF. The chain couples TRBV3-1 (or the pseudogene TRBV3-2) to TRBJ1-5, with 7 bases lining up with TRBD1. The CDR3 has 15 residues. V was pared by 2 bases and J by 4 bases, with 5 bases of the junction left unmatched. Germline V CDR1 and CDR2: LGHDT, YNNKEL (reference sequence).

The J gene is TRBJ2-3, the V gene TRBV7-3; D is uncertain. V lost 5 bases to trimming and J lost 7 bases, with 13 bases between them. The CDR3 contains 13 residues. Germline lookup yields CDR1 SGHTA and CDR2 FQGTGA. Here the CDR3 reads CASSPSTLNTQYF. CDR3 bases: TGTGCCAGCAGCCCATCGACCCTTAATACGCAGTATTTT.

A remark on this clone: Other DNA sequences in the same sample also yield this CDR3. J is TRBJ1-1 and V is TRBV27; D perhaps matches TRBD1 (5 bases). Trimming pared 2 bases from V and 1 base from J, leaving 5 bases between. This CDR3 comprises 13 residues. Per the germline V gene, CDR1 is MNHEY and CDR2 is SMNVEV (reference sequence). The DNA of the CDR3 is TGTGCCAGCAGTTTACAGGGGAACACTGAAGCTTTCTTT. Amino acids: CASSLQGNTEAFF.

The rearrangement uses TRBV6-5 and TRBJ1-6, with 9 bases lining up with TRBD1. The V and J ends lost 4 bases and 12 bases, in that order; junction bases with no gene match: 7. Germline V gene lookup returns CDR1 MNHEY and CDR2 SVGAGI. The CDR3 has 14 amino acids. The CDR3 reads CASSSNRGQGPLHF. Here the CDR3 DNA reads TGTGCCAGCAGTTCGAACAGGGGGCAGGGACCCCTCCACTTT.

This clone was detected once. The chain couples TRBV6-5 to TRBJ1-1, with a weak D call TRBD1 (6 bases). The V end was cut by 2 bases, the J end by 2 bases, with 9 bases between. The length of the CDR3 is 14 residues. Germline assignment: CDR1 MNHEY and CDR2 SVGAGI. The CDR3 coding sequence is TGTGCCAGCAGTTACGGACAGTCAAACACTGAAGCTTTCTTT. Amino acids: CASSYGQSNTEAFF.

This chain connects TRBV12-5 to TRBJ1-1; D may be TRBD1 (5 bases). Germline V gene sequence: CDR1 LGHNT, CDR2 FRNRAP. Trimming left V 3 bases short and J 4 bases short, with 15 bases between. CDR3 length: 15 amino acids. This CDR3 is CASGLGREWGTEAFF. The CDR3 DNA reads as TGTGCTAGTGGTTTAGGCAGGGAATGGGGCACTGAAGCTTTCTTT.

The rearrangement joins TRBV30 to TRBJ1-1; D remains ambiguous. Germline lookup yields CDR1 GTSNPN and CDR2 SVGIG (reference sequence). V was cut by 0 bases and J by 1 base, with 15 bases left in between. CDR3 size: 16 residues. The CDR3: CAWSVVYRTENTEAFF. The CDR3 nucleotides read TGTGCCTGGAGTGTAGTTTACCGGACGGAGAACACTGAAGCTTTCTTT.

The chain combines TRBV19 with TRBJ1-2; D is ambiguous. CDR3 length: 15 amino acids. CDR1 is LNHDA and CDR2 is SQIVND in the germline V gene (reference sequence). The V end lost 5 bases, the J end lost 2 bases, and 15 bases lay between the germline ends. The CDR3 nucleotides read TGTGCCAGTAGTCCTCCCGCGGCGGTGAACTATGGCTACACCTTC. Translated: CASSPPAAVNYGYTF.

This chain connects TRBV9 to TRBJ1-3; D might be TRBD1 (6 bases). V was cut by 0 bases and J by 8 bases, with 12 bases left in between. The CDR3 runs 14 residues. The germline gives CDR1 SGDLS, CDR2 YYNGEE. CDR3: CASSVGQGRDTIYF. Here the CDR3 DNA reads TGTGCCAGCAGCGTAGGCCAGGGGAGAGACACCATATATTTT.

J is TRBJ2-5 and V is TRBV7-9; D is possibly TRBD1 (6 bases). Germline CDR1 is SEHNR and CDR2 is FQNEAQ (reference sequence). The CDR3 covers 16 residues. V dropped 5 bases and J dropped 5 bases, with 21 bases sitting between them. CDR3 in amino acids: CASSRRTVFGGETQYF. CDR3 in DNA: TGTGCCAGCAGCCGAAGGACAGTTTTCGGCGGGGAGACCCAGTACTTC.